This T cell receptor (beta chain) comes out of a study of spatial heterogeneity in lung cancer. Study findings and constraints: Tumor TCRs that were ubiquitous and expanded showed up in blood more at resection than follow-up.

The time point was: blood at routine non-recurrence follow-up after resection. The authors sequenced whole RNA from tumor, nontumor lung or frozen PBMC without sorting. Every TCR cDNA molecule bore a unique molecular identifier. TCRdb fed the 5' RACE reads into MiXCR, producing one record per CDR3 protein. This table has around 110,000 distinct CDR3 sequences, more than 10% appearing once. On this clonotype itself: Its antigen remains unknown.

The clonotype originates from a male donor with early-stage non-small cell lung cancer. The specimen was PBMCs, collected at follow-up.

This CDR3 is CASSRGITGYGYTF. The DNA of the CDR3 is TGTGCCAGCAGCCGGGGAATCACTGGCTATGGCTACACCTTC. This rearrangement joins TRBV3-1 to TRBJ1-2; D ambiguous. V shed 4 bases and J shed 4 bases, with 13 bases lying between them. The length of the CDR3 is 14 residues. CDR1 and CDR2 from the germline V gene are LGHDT and YNNKEL (reference sequence).